This T cell receptor beta chain was identified during a study of blood T cell repertoires in COVID-19. Per germline, CDR1 SGHRS and CDR2 YFSETQ. The CDR3 contains 16 residues. The ends lost 2 bases at V and 4 bases at J; junction bases unmatched: 9. Original processing notes: Reference gene primer amplification in the assay estimated nucleated cell counts. The table came from immunoSEQ multiplex PCR; TCRdb's copy has only in-frame clones and leaves some out. V and J calls and clone size are as listed in that table; D and trimming were resolved from the DNA. The sample has some 200,000 clones, nearly 80% seen once.

Source material: peripheral blood. This rearrangement joins TRBV5-1 to TRBJ2-3; TRBD1 matches at 8 bases. The clonotype comes from a woman aged 70 to 79 with acute or convalescent COVID-19. The CDR3, as DNA: TGCGCCAGCAGCTTTGGGGCAGGGGGCGTTCCAGATACGCAGTATTTT. Translated: CASSFGAGGVPDTQYF.